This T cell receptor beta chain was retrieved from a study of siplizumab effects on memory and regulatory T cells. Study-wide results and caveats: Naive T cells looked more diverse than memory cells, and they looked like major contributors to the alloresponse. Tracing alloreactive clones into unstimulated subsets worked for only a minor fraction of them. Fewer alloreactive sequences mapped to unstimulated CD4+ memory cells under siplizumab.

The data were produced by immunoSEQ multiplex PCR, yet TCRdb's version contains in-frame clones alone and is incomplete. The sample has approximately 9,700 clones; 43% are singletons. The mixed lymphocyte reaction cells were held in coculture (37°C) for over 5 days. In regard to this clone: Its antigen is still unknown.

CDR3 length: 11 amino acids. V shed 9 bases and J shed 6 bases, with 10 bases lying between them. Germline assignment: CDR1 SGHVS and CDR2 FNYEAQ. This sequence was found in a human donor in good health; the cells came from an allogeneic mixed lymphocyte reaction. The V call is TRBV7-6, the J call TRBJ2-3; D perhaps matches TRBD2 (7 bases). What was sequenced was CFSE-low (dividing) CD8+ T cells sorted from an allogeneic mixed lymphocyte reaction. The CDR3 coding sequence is TGTGCCAGGGGGGGGGCGGATACGCAGTATTTT. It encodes CARGGADTQYF.